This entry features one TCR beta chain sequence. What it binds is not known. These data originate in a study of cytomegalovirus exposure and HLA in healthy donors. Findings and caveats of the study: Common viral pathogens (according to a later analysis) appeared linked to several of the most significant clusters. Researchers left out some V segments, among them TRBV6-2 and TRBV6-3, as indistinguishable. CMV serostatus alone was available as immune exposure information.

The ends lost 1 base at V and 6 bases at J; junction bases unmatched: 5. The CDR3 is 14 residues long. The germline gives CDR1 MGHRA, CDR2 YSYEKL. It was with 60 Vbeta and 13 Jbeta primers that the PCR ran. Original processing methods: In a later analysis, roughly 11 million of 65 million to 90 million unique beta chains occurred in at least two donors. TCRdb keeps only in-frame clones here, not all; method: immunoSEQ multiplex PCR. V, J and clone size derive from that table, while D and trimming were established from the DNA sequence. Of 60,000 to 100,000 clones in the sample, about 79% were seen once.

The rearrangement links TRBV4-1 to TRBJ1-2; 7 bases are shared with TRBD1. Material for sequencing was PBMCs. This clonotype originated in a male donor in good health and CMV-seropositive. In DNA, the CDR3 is TGCGCCAGCAGCCAAGTACTCACAGGGGATGGCTACACCTTC. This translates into CASSQVLTGDGYTF.